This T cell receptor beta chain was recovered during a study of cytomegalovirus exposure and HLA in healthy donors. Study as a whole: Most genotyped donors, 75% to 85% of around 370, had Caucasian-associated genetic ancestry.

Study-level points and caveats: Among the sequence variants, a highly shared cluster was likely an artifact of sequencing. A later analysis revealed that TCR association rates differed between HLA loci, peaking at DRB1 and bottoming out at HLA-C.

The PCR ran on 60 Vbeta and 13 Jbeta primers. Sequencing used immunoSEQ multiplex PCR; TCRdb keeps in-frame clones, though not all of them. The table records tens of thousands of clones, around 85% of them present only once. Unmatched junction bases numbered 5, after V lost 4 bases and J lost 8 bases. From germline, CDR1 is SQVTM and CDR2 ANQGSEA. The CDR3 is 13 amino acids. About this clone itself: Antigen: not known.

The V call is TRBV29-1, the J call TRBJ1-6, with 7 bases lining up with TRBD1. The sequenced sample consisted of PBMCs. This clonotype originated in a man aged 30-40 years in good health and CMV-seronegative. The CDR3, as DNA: TGCAGCGTTGGACAGGGTCTGGATTCACCCCTCCACTTT. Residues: CSVGQGLDSPLHF.